This passage covers 5 T cell receptor beta chains from one sample sequenced in a study of T-cell reconstitution after alpha-beta-depleted transplantation in children. Unique molecular identifiers were used to barcode this TCRbeta library. TCRdb re-called the PCR reads with MiXCR, one entry per CDR3 protein. The sample includes about 610,000 distinct CDR3 sequences, roughly a tenth of them seen just once. The sequenced sample was PBMCs from the stem cell graft donor, obtained from the stem cell graft. The receptor source for this set is a human donor who donated a stem cell graft to a child with acute myeloid leukemia.

In its sample, this clonotype was seen a few times. The chain combines TRBV2 with TRBJ2-2; TRBD1 might be the D (6 bases). V gave up 2 bases and J gave up 5 bases, with 12 bases separating them. This CDR3 comprises 15 residues. Germline values: CDR1 SNHLY, CDR2 FYNNEI. In DNA form, the CDR3 reads TGTGCCAGCAGTGAATACAGGGTAGAGACCGGGGAGCTGTTTTTT. This translates into CASSEYRVETGELFF.

Only a few counts were recorded for this clonotype. CDR3 nucleotides: TGTGCCAGCAGCTTGCGCGGGAGTGTTGGGGCCAACGTCCTGACTTTC. Its protein product is CASSLRGSVGANVLTF. V usage is TRBV5-8 and J usage is TRBJ2-6, with 7 bases identical to TRBD2. Trimming removed 1 base from V and 3 bases from J; junction bases left unmatched: 4. The CDR3 consists of 16 residues. Per germline, CDR1 SGHTS and CDR2 YDEGEE.

The rearrangement links TRBV12-3 or TRBV12-4 to TRBJ2-3, with TRBD1 matching over 7 bases. CDR3 length: 16 residues. J lost 0 bases, V lost 3 bases, and 6 bases had no gene match. The DNA of the CDR3 is TGTGCCAGCAGTTTTAGGACAGGCCCTAGCACAGATACGCAGTATTTT. Protein: CASSFRTGPSTDTQYF.

This clonotype was seen more than once but under ten times. The chain recombines TRBV5-1 with TRBJ2-3; D possibly corresponds to TRBD2 (6 bases). Between the trimmed V and J ends, which lost 4 bases and 6 bases, there was a span of 15 bases. This CDR3 is built from 14 residues. The germline V gene has CDR1 SGHRS and CDR2 YFSETQ. The CDR3 sequence is CASSPTTSSDTQYF. CDR3 in DNA: TGCGCCAGCAGCCCGACGACTAGTTCGGATACGCAGTATTTT.

In this sample, this clonotype turned up many times. The J gene is TRBJ2-1, the V gene TRBV7-3; the match to TRBD2 covers 13 bases. This CDR3 contains 15 residues. Germline V CDR1 and CDR2: SGHTA, FQGTGA. V dropped 4 bases and J dropped 7; count of bases not matched to a gene: 4. The CDR3 DNA follows: TGTGCCAGCAGCTCGGGACTAGCGGGATTGAATGAGCAGTTCTTC. Its translation is CASSSGLAGLNEQFF.